A single sample is the source of the 32 T cell receptor beta chains below, sequenced in a study of blood T cell repertoires in COVID-19 (dated by TCRdb to 2020 to 2021). The library was prepared using the immunoSEQ multiplex PCR assay. Held by TCRdb, this immuneACCESS table contains in-frame sequences only and omits some clones. Under half of the omission traces to an unresolved V gene where checked; the cause of the rest is unknown. The table for this sample lists approximately 390,000 clones; more than 75% of them were counted only once. Roughly 9.4% of the sample rests with the top ten. Sequencing was carried out using PBMCs or T cells enriched from blood (not recorded which). Receptors were obtained from a woman aged 45 to 65 who had recovered from COVID-19.

Only one count was recorded for this clone. The chain couples TRBV9 to TRBJ1-1; D might be TRBD1 (5 bases). The CDR3 is 14 amino acids. CDR1 SGDLS and CDR2 YYNGEE come from the germline V gene. The ends were cut back, 4 bases at V and 2 bases at J, with 12 bases in the middle. This CDR3 reads CASSRDSINTEAFF. DNA of the CDR3: TGTGCCAGCAGCAGAGACAGTATTAACACTGAAGCTTTCTTT. Full variable domain (missing parts from reference TRBV9 and TRBJ1-1): DSGVTQTPKHLITATGQRVTLRCSPRSGDLSVYWYQQSLDQGLQFLIQYYNGEERAKGNILERFSAQQFPDLHSELNLSSLELGDSALYFCASSRDSINTEAFFGQGTRLTVV.

The genes are TRBV19 and TRBJ1-5, with TRBD1 as a possible D gene (5 bases). Trimming left V 6 bases short and J 6 bases short, with 21 bases between. The CDR3 has 16 amino acids. Germline CDR1 LNHDA, CDR2 SQIVND (reference sequence). This chain's CDR3 is CASRERYGGFSQPQHF. The CDR3 DNA is TGTGCCAGTAGGGAAAGATACGGGGGGTTCAGTCAGCCCCAGCATTTT.

This clone was picked up one time. In DNA, the CDR3 is TGTGCCAGCCGTCCGGGGCTAGCGGGGGAAGGGACCCAGTACTTC. Protein product: CASRPGLAGEGTQYF. This chain links TRBV27 with TRBJ2-5; TRBD2 aligns across 10 bases. This CDR3 has 15 amino acids. J gave up 7 bases and V 8 bases, and 13 bases lay outside the gene matches. CDR1 and CDR2 from the germline V gene are MNHEY and SMNVEV (reference sequence).

The chain is built from TRBV24-1 and TRBJ1-4; D is unclear. Germline loops: CDR1 KGHDR, CDR2 SFDVKD. The CDR3 length is 14 residues. V shed 5 bases and J shed 0 bases, with 6 bases lying between them. CDR3 bases: TGTGCCACCAGTGGGCATGCAACTAATGAAAAACTGTTTTTT. Its translation is CATSGHATNEKLFF.

The V gene is TRBV6-2 or TRBV6-3, the J gene TRBJ2-5; the D gene is possibly TRBD2 (6 bases). Trimming took off 4 bases at V and 6 bases at J, with 21 bases between the two ends. The germline V gene has CDR1 MNHEY and CDR2 SVGEGT. This CDR3 comprises 16 residues. In DNA form, the CDR3 reads TGTGCCAGCAGTTCCCCGCCCGGGACCGCGGGGAAGACCCAGTACTTC. Translating gives CASSSPPGTAGKTQYF.

The chain has TRBV27 and TRBJ1-5; weak D call: TRBD1 (6 bases). Germline CDR1 and CDR2: MNHEY and SMNVEV (reference sequence). The length of the CDR3 is 13 residues. V lost 7 bases and J 4 bases, leaving 11 bases between the germline ends. This chain's CDR3 is CASINRDNQPQHF. Written as DNA, the CDR3 is TGTGCCAGCATTAACAGGGATAATCAGCCCCAGCATTTT.

The chain links TRBV7-9 to TRBJ1-2, with no clear D. The germline V gene has CDR1 SEHNR and CDR2 FQNEAQ (reference sequence). The CDR3 has 14 amino acids. Trimming stripped 6 bases from V and 3 bases from J, with 14 bases between. CDR3 amino acids: CASRSLGTYYGYTF. The DNA of the CDR3 is TGTGCCAGCAGGAGCCTAGGAACCTACTATGGCTACACCTTC.

The J gene is TRBJ1-2, the V gene TRBV15; 9 bases are a match to TRBD1. The CDR3 spans 15 residues. Trimming at V came to 1 base and at J to 6 bases, leaving 6 bases not matched to a gene. Germline-derived CDR1 and CDR2 are LNHNV and YYDKDF (reference sequence). In DNA form, the CDR3 reads TGTGCCACCAGCAGAGGGGACAGGGTTACCGATGGCTACACCTTC. Translation gives CATSRGDRVTDGYTF.

The chain couples TRBV28 to TRBJ1-4; D possibly corresponds to TRBD1 (5 bases). This CDR3 region has 14 residues. V was shortened by 5 bases and J by 4 bases, with 11 bases between the two germline ends. Germline V gene data show CDR1 as MDHEN and CDR2 as SYDVKM. CDR3 coding DNA: TGTGCCAGCAGTCTGGGCAGGGTTAATGAAAAACTGTTTTTT. Its translation: CASSLGRVNEKLFF.

V gene TRBV5-6 combines with J gene TRBJ2-2; tentatively, D is TRBD1 (6 bases). The V gene lost 5 bases and the J gene lost 0 bases, with 11 bases spanning the gap. This CDR3 region has 15 residues. From germline, CDR1 is SGHDT and CDR2 YYEEEE. The CDR3, as DNA: TGTGCCAGCAGACCGACAGGCCCGAACACCGGGGAGCTGTTTTTT. Amino acid sequence: CASRPTGPNTGELFF.

The chain links TRBV24-1 to TRBJ1-4; 8 nucleotides match TRBD1. V gave up 3 bases and J gave up 4 bases; unmatched junction bases: 3. Germline V gives CDR1 KGHDR, CDR2 SFDVKD. The CDR3 length is 15 residues. The CDR3 DNA follows: TGTGCCACCAGTGATGCCGGGACAGGTAATGAAAAACTGTTTTTT. Translated: CATSDAGTGNEKLFF.

J is TRBJ1-1 and V is TRBV7-9; no firm D call. V was clipped by 5 bases and J by 4 bases, with 14 bases between them. CDR1 is SEHNR, CDR2 FQNEAQ, per germline (reference sequence). This CDR3 is 14 amino acids long. CDR3 residues: CASSQSLGSTEAFF. The CDR3 DNA reads TGTGCCAGCAGCCAATCCCTGGGGAGCACTGAAGCTTTCTTT.

This sequence joins TRBV6-2 or TRBV6-3 and TRBJ2-7; tentative D call: TRBD2 (5 bases). CDR1 and CDR2 from the germline V gene are MNHEY and SVGEGT. V was cut by 6 bases and J by 1 base, with 19 bases left in between. The CDR3 covers 16 residues. The CDR3 reads CASSHPGDRVSYEQYF. As DNA, the CDR3 is TGTGCCAGCAGCCACCCCGGGGATAGGGTATCCTACGAGCAGTACTTC.

The chain carries TRBV3-1 (or the pseudogene TRBV3-2) and TRBJ2-7; the D gene is possibly TRBD2 (6 bases). This CDR3 spans 12 amino acids. V was pared by 3 bases and J by 5 bases, with 8 bases between. The germline CDR1 and CDR2 sequences are LGHDT and YNNKEL (reference sequence). CDR3 DNA: TGTGCCAGCAGCCAGGGAGGTAACGAGCAGTACTTC. Translated: CASSQGGNEQYF.

V and J are TRBV5-5 and TRBJ1-2, with a weak D call TRBD1 (5 bases). The ends were cut back, 4 bases at V and 7 bases at J, with 14 bases in the middle. The CDR3 is 13 amino acids. Germline values: CDR1 SGHKS, CDR2 YYEKEE (reference sequence). The CDR3 is CASSPGDPFGYTF. CDR3 DNA sequence: TGTGCCAGCAGCCCGGGGGACCCCTTTGGCTACACCTTC.

The rearrangement joins TRBV5-6 to TRBJ1-2; 10 nucleotides align to TRBD1. J was trimmed by 4 bases and V by 9 bases; bases with no gene match: 6. The CDR3 runs to 13 residues. Germline CDR1 is SGHDT and CDR2 is YYEEEE. The CDR3 DNA sequence: TGTGCCACCGGGGACAGGGGCCGCTATGGCTACACCTTC. As protein: CATGDRGRYGYTF.

The V gene is TRBV9, the J gene TRBJ2-7, with D possibly TRBD2 on 5 matching bases. CDR1 is SGDLS and CDR2 is YYNGEE in the germline V gene. The CDR3 runs to 12 residues. V lost 3 bases, J lost 9 bases, and 13 bases lay in between. CDR3 residues: CASSGDYSGQYF. The CDR3 nucleotides are TGTGCCAGCAGCGGCGACTACTCCGGGCAGTACTTC.

This clone was recorded once. This sequence joins TRBV12-3 or TRBV12-4 and TRBJ1-2; D is possibly TRBD1 (6 bases). Trimming removed 3 bases at V and 6 bases at J, with 11 bases between. The CDR3 loop spans 13 amino acids. CDR3 residues: CASSLGGPDGYTF. For the CDR3, the DNA is TGTGCCAGCAGTTTGGGGGGGCCGGATGGCTACACCTTC.

This chain connects TRBV6-5 to TRBJ1-3; a weak D match, TRBD1 (5 bases). V shed 5 bases and J shed 2 bases, with 10 bases lying between them. Germline CDR1 MNHEY, CDR2 SVGAGI. This CDR3 region has 14 residues. CDR3 sequence (DNA): TGTGCCAGCAGTCGGGGGAGGGCTGGAAACACCATATATTTT. It codes for CASSRGRAGNTIYF.

This clone was counted between two and nine times. The chain joins TRBV12-3 or TRBV12-4 to TRBJ1-1; 7 bases line up with TRBD1. The ends lost 4 bases at V and 3 bases at J; junction bases unmatched: 2. The CDR3 loop spans 13 amino acids. CDR3 in amino acids: CASSSRGDTEAFF. In DNA form, the CDR3 reads TGTGCCAGCAGTTCCAGGGGGGACACTGAAGCTTTCTTT.

The V gene is TRBV5-6, the J gene TRBJ2-1, with TRBD2 matching 8 bases. The V and J ends lost 4 bases and 9 bases, in that order; junction bases with no gene match: 15. Germline-derived CDR1 and CDR2 are SGHDT and YYEEEE. The CDR3 consists of 16 residues. Here the CDR3 reads CASSLIAGGRRIEQFF. CDR3 bases: TGTGCCAGCAGCCTGATTGCGGGGGGCAGAAGAATTGAGCAGTTCTTC.

The sample holds one count of this clone. V and J are TRBV2 and TRBJ1-6; no clear D gene. V shed 6 bases and J shed 7 bases, with 10 bases lying between them. Germline CDR1 SNHLY, CDR2 FYNNEI. This CDR3 is built from 13 residues. The CDR3 reads CASRETANSPLHF. The CDR3 region has the DNA TGTGCCAGCAGGGAGACGGCAAATTCACCCCTCCACTTT. Supplemented by reference TRBV2 and TRBJ1-6, the full variable domain reads EPEVTQTPSHQVTQMGQEVILRCVPISNHLYFYWYRQILGQKVEFLVSFYNNEISEKSEIFDDQFSVERPDGSNFTLKIRSTKLEDSAMYFCASRETANSPLHFGNGTRLTVT.

The rearrangement joins TRBV19 to TRBJ2-7; 11 bases map to TRBD1. The CDR3 is 14 amino acids. The junction had 5 bases not matched to a gene; V was cut back by 5 bases and J by 5 bases. From germline, CDR1 is LNHDA and CDR2 SQIVND (reference sequence). CDR3 DNA sequence: TGTGCCAGTAGTCGGGACAGGGGGATAAACGAGCAGTACTTC. It specifies CASSRDRGINEQYF.

This sequence joins TRBV7-2 and TRBJ2-3; unclear D gene. The CDR3 runs 14 residues. Germline V gives CDR1 SGHTA, CDR2 FQGNSA. V was shortened by 4 bases and J by 4 bases, with 12 bases between the two germline ends. CDR3 in amino acids: CASSSRRVADTQYF. CDR3 DNA: TGTGCCAGCAGCTCGCGACGGGTCGCAGATACGCAGTATTTT.

V and J are TRBV28 and TRBJ1-5; D gene unclear. The V gene's germline CDR1 is MDHEN and CDR2 SYDVKM. V gave up 6 bases and J gave up 2 bases, with 17 bases separating them. The length of the CDR3 is 16 residues. CDR3 in DNA: TGTGCCAGCAGCCGCAGAGGCCCGGCGGGCAATCAGCCCCAGCATTTT. This gives the protein CASSRRGPAGNQPQHF.

In its sample, this clone was seen a few times. The chain employs TRBV9 and TRBJ1-1; the D is unclear. V lost 0 bases and J 1 base, leaving 10 bases between the germline ends. Per the germline V gene, CDR1 is SGDLS and CDR2 is YYNGEE. This CDR3 has 15 amino acids. The CDR3 spells CASSVDGPPNTEAFF. In nucleotides, the CDR3 is TGTGCCAGCAGCGTAGATGGGCCACCGAACACTGAAGCTTTCTTT.

The V and J genes are TRBV2 and TRBJ2-3; possibly TRBD2 for D (7 bases). Trimming left V 5 bases short and J 2 bases short, with 14 bases between. This CDR3 region has 15 residues. Germline assignment: CDR1 SNHLY and CDR2 FYNNEI. The CDR3 sequence is CASSRGGTNTDTQYF. The DNA of the CDR3 is TGTGCCAGCAGTAGGGGGGGGACTAACACAGATACGCAGTATTTT.

The genes are TRBV28 and TRBJ1-1; D is unclear. V dropped 5 bases and J dropped 10 bases, with 20 bases sitting between them. The CDR3 contains 14 residues. Per germline, CDR1 MDHEN and CDR2 SYDVKM. The CDR3 is CASSPPTKPSVAFF. The CDR3, as DNA: TGTGCCAGCAGTCCTCCCACGAAGCCCTCCGTAGCTTTCTTT.

This chain links TRBV3-1 (or the pseudogene TRBV3-2) with TRBJ1-6; tentative D call: TRBD1 (6 bases). This CDR3 is 18 amino acids long. V gave up 6 bases and J gave up 5 bases, with 23 bases separating them. Germline lookup yields CDR1 LGHDT and CDR2 YNNKEL (reference sequence). The CDR3 nucleotides read TGTGCCAGCAGTCCGACCAGGGGACCGATCCCTAATAATTCACCCCTCCACTTT. Translated, it gives CASSPTRGPIPNNSPLHF.

The chain joins TRBV3-1 (or the pseudogene TRBV3-2) to TRBJ1-2, with unresolved D. Germline V CDR1 and CDR2: LGHDT, YNNKEL (reference sequence). With 3 bases removed from V and 8 bases from J, the gap between germline ends came to 10 bases. The CDR3 is 12 amino acids. This chain's CDR3 is CASSQNTGGYTF. In DNA, the CDR3 is TGTGCCAGCAGCCAGAACACGGGAGGCTACACCTTC.

This clone has only a few counts. The chain links TRBV28 to TRBJ1-2; D is possibly TRBD1 (6 bases). The V and J ends lost 8 bases and 5 bases respectively, with 18 bases between them. CDR1 and CDR2 from the germline V gene are MDHEN and SYDVKM. This CDR3 is 14 amino acids long. CDR3 residues: CASGSMGGLYGYTF. The CDR3 nucleotides read TGTGCCAGCGGTTCCATGGGGGGGCTTTATGGCTACACCTTC.

The chain employs TRBV10-3 and TRBJ1-1, with TRBD1 matching over 10 bases. V lost 5 bases, J lost 4 bases, and 7 bases stayed unmatched. This CDR3 has 15 amino acids. Looked up from germline, CDR1 is ENHRY and CDR2 is SYGVKD. CDR3 nucleotides: TGTGCCATCAGTTTACTTTGGGACAGGGGCACTGAAGCTTTCTTT. It encodes CAISLLWDRGTEAFF.